The entry that follows covers one T cell receptor (beta chain) sequence. Generated by immunoSEQ multiplex PCR, the TCRdb table keeps only in-frame clones and is missing some. The sample has under 85,000 clones; 80% to 90% are singletons. Germline V lookup: CDR1 SNHLY, CDR2 FYNNEI. V lost 6 bases and J lost 2; bases outside the gene matches: 13. The CDR3 is made up of 17 amino acids. This specimen belongs to a study of siplizumab effects on memory and regulatory T cells. The source of this sequence is a human donor in good health. V is TRBV2 and J is TRBJ2-3, with TRBD2 identical over 8 bases. The sample taken for sequencing was Tregs sorted from blood. The chain's CDR3 is CASRHSRGGRHTDTQYF. The CDR3 DNA reads TGTGCCAGCAGACACTCTCGGGGGGGAAGGCACACAGATACGCAGTATTTT.